This record concerns one TCR beta chain sequence. Its antigen is undetermined. This specimen belongs to a study of graft-versus-host responses after intestinal transplantation. Clones were sequenced by immunoSEQ multiplex PCR, and TCRdb holds only the in-frame ones, with some missing. The top ten clones hold roughly 0.1% of a sample with approximately 86,000 clones, roughly 91% of them seen once. V was cut by 3 bases and J by 8 bases, with 11 bases left in between. The length of the CDR3 is 14 residues. Germline CDR1 LNHDA, CDR2 SQIVND (reference sequence). The chain links TRBV19 to TRBJ1-6; TRBD1 is a possible D gene (5 bases). The clonotype originates from a human donor who received an intestinal transplant. The sequencing used unstimulated CD4+ T cells sorted from spleen or lymph node cells, collected before intestinal transplant. The CDR3 sequence is CASSIEGDDSPLHF. CDR3 nucleotide sequence: TGTGCCAGTAGTATTGAAGGGGATGATTCACCCCTCCACTTT.